This T cell receptor beta chain was captured by sequencing in a study of blood T cell repertoires in COVID-19 (dated by TCRdb to the early 2020s). Study-wide context: Collaborator samples came from the United States, Italy and Spain and covered acute and convalescent phases of COVID-19. The material from the prospective study consisted of cDNA or gDNA derived from T cells, B-cell-depleted T cells, or PBMCs. Subjects who had been exposed to COVID-19, were actively infected with it, or had recovered from it provided the deeply sampled blood TCRbeta repertoires that made up the dataset. The repertoires were made available in a free public database intended to serve as a resource for research on the immune response to SARS-CoV-2. The samples were drawn from two sources: the first 160 participants of the ongoing ImmuneRACE study, and 1,000 to 1,500 subjects contributed by 6 global collaborators. Nearly every sample came with metadata listing a de-identified subject ID, COVID-19 status, age in years and sex. Where available, HLA class I and class II types were taken from metadata supplied by the sample provider and were not determined by assay-based typing. General conclusions and limits of the study: Clinical and demographic metadata were provided uncurated, with the amount varying by source and participant.

CDR1 and CDR2 are drawn from the germline V gene: SQVTM, ANQGSEA. Ends trimmed: V by 4 bases, J by 4 bases; bases unmatched to a gene: 4. Counted from cysteine to phenylalanine, this CDR3 has 12 amino acids. The kept DNA is CDR3 alone, 36 bases in frame from the first base. The collaborating institutions used their own protocols to collect whole blood in K2EDTA tubes. For TCRbeta analysis, collaborators shipped samples in one of three forms: frozen whole blood, isolated PBMCs, or DNA extracted from either of those sample types. A remark on this clone: Its target antigen remains unknown. Within one base of it there is no much larger clone, and no base qualities were kept.

TCRbeta CDR3 regions were amplified from genomic DNA by means of the immunoSEQ Assay, a bias-controlled multiplex PCR. The authors processed their data as follows. The number of nucleated cells in each sample was estimated by amplification of reference gene primers within the assay. Sequence reads were collapsed and filtered to measure the absolute abundance of every unique TCRbeta CDR3 rearrangement. For each sample, productive Simpson clonality was calculated as the square root of Simpson's diversity index across productive rearrangements. TCRdb mirrors the immuneACCESS table, restricted to in-frame sequences. Some clones are absent from its copies; in checked studies, under half trace to an unresolved V gene, and the reason for the others is unknown. That table supplies the V and J calls and clone size; D and trimming were determined from the DNA. The sample has tens of thousands of clones on record, 82% of them singletons. The ten top clones hold roughly an eighth of the sample.

The chain joins TRBV29-1 to TRBJ2-7; 7 junctional bases match TRBD2. The sample consisted of peripheral blood. This receptor was identified in a human donor with acute or convalescent COVID-19. The donor label of this sample is uncertain. This receptor carries the CDR3 CSVGGAGYEQYF. Here is the DNA: TGCAGCGTTGGGGGAGCGGGGTACGAGCAGTACTTC.